The clone carrying this TCR beta chain was found once. Its antigen remains unknown. This record comes from a study of OX40 agonist ivuxolimab in advanced cancers. Study-level information: Therapy given before enrollment (anti-PD-1, anti-PD-L1 or anti-CTLA-4) was allowed, and approximately 40% had some. Partial responses were achieved by three patients, one with hepatocellular carcinoma and two with cutaneous melanoma.

Study-level findings and limits: Expanded peripheral T-cell antigen specificity went undetermined.

The repertoire was sequenced with immunoSEQ multiplex PCR; TCRdb's copy has only in-frame clones and lacks some. In the table there are around 50,000 clones, 70% to 90% of which are singletons. Unmatched junction bases numbered 9, after V lost 4 bases and J lost 4 bases. The CDR3 is 16 residues long. Germline V gene data show CDR1 as SGHRS and CDR2 as YFSETQ. The sequencing here drew on CD4+ or CD8+ T cells sorted from blood, taken in a trial of the OX40 agonist ivuxolimab. The sequence derives from an adult with an advanced solid tumor such as melanoma, head and neck, liver or kidney cancer. This rearrangement joins TRBV5-1 to TRBJ1-3; 9 bases line up with TRBD1. Here the CDR3 DNA reads TGCGCCAGCAGCATAGAGGGACAGGGTGCCGGAAACACCATATATTTT. Amino acid sequence: CASSIEGQGAGNTIYF.